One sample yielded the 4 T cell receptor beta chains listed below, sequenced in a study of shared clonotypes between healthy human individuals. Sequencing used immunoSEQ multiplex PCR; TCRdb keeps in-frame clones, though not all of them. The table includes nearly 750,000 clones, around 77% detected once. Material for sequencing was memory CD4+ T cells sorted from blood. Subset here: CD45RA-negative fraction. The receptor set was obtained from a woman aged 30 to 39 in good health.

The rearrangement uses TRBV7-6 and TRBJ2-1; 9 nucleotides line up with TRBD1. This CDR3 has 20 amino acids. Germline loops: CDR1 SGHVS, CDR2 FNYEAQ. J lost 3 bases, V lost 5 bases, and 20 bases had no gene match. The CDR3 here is CASSHNREGDRVTYYNEQFF. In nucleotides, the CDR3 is TGTGCCAGCAGCCACAATCGAGAAGGGGACAGGGTAACATACTACAATGAGCAGTTCTTC. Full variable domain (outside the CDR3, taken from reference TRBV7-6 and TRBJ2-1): GAGVSQSPRYKVTKRGQDVALRCDPISGHVSLYWYRQALGQGPEFLTYFNYEAQQDKSGLPNDRFSAERPEGSISTLTIQRTEQRDSAMYRCASSHNREGDRVTYYNEQFFGPGTRLTVL.

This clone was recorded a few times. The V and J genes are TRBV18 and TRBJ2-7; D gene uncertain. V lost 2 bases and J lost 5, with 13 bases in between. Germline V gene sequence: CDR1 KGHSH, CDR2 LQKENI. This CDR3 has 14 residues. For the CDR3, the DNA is TGTGCCAGCTCACCAGGTCCTTCTGTCCACGAGCAGTACTTC. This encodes CASSPGPSVHEQYF.

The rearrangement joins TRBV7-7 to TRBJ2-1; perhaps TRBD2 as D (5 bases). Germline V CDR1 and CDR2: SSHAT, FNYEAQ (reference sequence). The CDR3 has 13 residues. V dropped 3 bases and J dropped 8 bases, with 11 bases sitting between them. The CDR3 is CASSFTPGDEQFF. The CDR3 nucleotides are TGTGCCAGCAGCTTCACCCCCGGGGATGAGCAGTTCTTC.

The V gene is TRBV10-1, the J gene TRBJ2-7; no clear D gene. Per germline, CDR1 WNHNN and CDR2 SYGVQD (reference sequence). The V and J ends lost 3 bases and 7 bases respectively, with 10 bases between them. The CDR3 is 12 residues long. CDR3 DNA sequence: TGCGCCAGCAGTGACGGGTTTGGGGAGCAGTACTTC. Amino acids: CASSDGFGEQYF.